This TCR beta chain was retrieved from a study of cytomegalovirus exposure and HLA in healthy donors (dated by TCRdb to about 2017). Regarding the research as a whole: An earlier analysis of 587 of the donors reported about 280 Gb of sequence data and 117 million unique TCR beta sequences obtained from around 180 million T cells. An early release that covered more than 550 HLA-typed donors contained about 300 gigabases of sequencing data and 85 million to 100 million unique TCR sequences. Of the 300 to 500 genotyped donors, 75% to 85% were placed in the genetic ancestry cluster associated with self-reported Caucasian donors. The study aimed to test whether cataloging public T cell receptors could reveal signatures of past pathogen exposure. The T cell repertoires of around 730 subjects were profiled by immunosequencing and related to cytomegalovirus serostatus. Besides the first cohort of roughly 700 subjects, a separate validation cohort made up of 120 different subjects was used. The study combined high-throughput TCR immunosequencing, statistical association of individual TCRs with disease status, and machine learning to predict cytomegalovirus infection status. A later analysis re-examined previously published TCR beta repertoires from about 700 donors and added high-resolution HLA genotyping to investigate patterns of TCR occurrence. The later analysis used no new phenotypic data to find candidate immune exposures, relying instead on TCR beta sequences and their occurrence across donors. An earlier analysis of around 580 of the donors used high-throughput TCR beta sequencing to judge whether each TCR beta V gene segment behaved as functional or pseudogenic. Alongside the repertoire data, information on donor age, sex, ethnicity and CMV serostatus was compiled. Genome-wide SNP genotypes for about 55% of the 666 donors were used in a later genetic analysis, which treated that subset as a discovery cohort. All discovery cohort repertoires had been generated using a single sequencing platform. HLA typing covered class I and class II loci at four-digit resolution. The number of typed donors differed by locus: roughly 629-640 for A, B, C, DRB1 and DQB1; 500 to 550 for DQA1; some 590 for DPA1; and 400 to 480 for DPB1. About five DR-DQ haplotypes were treated as single units for association and clustering because of strong linkage in the cohort. Among 350 to 400 genotyped donors of the cohort, an average of approximately 230,000 unique TCR beta nucleotide sequences were sequenced per donor, roughly 20% of them non-productive.

The cohort was made up of about 610 healthy bone marrow donors. All cohort members were sampled while nominally healthy, although unrecorded immune exposures were likely present. The donor tested CMV seropositive and was one of the 289 seropositive cohort members. A peripheral blood sample was provided by each donor, and peripheral blood mononuclear cells were used for TCR beta sequencing. The Qiagen DNeasy Blood Extraction Kit was used to extract genomic DNA from the blood cell samples. Study-wide findings and limitations: A later analysis found that TCR association rates varied across HLA loci, with DRB1 alleles showing the most associated TCRs and HLA-C alleles the fewest. The only immune exposure information available for the cohort was CMV serostatus. The classifier was reported to diagnose cytomegalovirus status with high specificity and sensitivity in both the original and validation cohorts. Most CMV-associated TCR beta chains appeared to be HLA-restricted in a later analysis, and the HLA associations seemed to be driven largely by CMV exposure. Sequencing depth was assumed to be roughly uniform across donors in the presence/absence analyses, though that assumption may not hold. Because counts were too low, seventeen rarely observed V segments, including chromosome 9 orphons, were left out of the earlier analysis of some 640 of the donors. A later analysis found that HLA-associated TCR beta chains were more clonally expanded and had lower generation probabilities than equally common non-associated chains. Because HLA typing was unavailable for some donors at each locus, only the typed subset was used in association tests. Three of the identified cytomegalovirus-associated TCR beta chains were confirmed in vitro to be specific for cytomegalovirus antigens. A later analysis associated 17,000 or so TCR beta sequences with specific HLA alleles at a false discovery rate of 0.05. The sequencing pipeline was judged likely to have produced a cluster of highly shared sequence variants as a technical artifact. A later genetic analysis associated a missense DCLRE1C variant with V-gene and J-gene trimming of TCR beta chains, and an independent cohort replicated the association. A further reported finding was that TCR beta sequences accurately predicted the HLA-A and HLA-B alleles for most subjects in the first cohort. Correlated functional status among segregating V segments might be attributable to linkage disequilibrium, but an unknown experimental factor could not be ruled out. The authors suggested that the approach could potentially be generalized to other disease states and immunological phenotypes. Most TCR sequences were observed very rarely across donors, whereas some public TCRs were present in many individuals. An earlier analysis of around 500 of the donors showed that most TCR beta V segments appeared in productive rearrangements either about 90% or about 30% of the time, which broadly matched IMGT annotations. When HLA alleles, especially DR and DQ, strongly co-occurred, TCR associations were difficult to assign to individual alleles. Several of the top co-occurrence clusters appeared to be linked to parvovirus B19, influenza, CMV and Epstein-Barr virus, according to a later analysis. Because the 87-base-pair reads could not distinguish some IMGT-functional V segments, including TRBV6-2 and TRBV6-3, those segments were excluded. According to a later genetic analysis, donors in an Asian-associated ancestry cluster had fewer N-insertions in productive TCRs than the roughly 700-donor mean. The cohort was sequenced for TCR beta chains only, and without alpha or paired-chain data the features that could be detected were limited. The study listed approximately 160 TCR beta chains as associated with cytomegalovirus.

Notes on this clone: Its cognate antigen has yet to be identified. No per-base quality is available; no much larger clone lies one base away.

Libraries were made using the immunoSEQ multiplex PCR assay. For the multiplex PCR, a mixture combining 60 forward primers for TCR Vbeta segments and 13 reverse primers for TCR Jbeta segments was used. Amplification of the CDR3 region of rearranged TCR beta genes was performed with a multiplex PCR assay on genomic DNA. The amplified TCR beta libraries were sequenced on the Illumina HiSeq System as 87-base-pair reads. As for the authors' bioinformatics: A later analysis counted about 80 million unique TCR beta chains across the 550 to 800 repertoires, and approximately 11 million of these chains were shared by at least two donors. Raw reads were error-corrected and collapsed into unique sequences with a nearest-neighbor algorithm that merged closely related sequences to remove PCR and sequencing errors. V, D and J gene segments were assigned by aligning CDR3 sequences to IMGT reference sequences. For a sequence to be retained, at least a six-nucleotide match to both a V gene segment and a J gene segment was required. A rearrangement counted as productive if the CDR3 had no stop codons and remained in frame with V and J, and every other rearrangement counted as non-productive. Following IMGT convention, CDR3 was defined as the stretch from the second conserved V-encoded cysteine up to the conserved J-encoded phenylalanine. The earlier analysis of more than 450 of the donors excluded sequences that lacked an unambiguous match to a single V gene segment. In an earlier analysis of roughly 600 of the donors, a V segment was called functional when productive rearrangements were above 56.7%, and segregating when the standard deviation between donors exceeded 5%. A statistical classification framework was built for diagnosing cytomegalovirus status from the catalog of TCR beta chain sequences. A later analysis assigned V and J genes by comparing TCR nucleotide sequences with IMGT/GENE-DB human TR gene sequences. Using the TCRdist pipeline, a later analysis assigned CDR3 sequences along with most-parsimonious VDJ recombination scenarios. In a later analysis, each TCR beta chain was defined by its CDR3 amino acid sequence together with its V-gene family, and reads lacking a unique V-gene family were excluded. A later analysis removed several hundred highly shared, low-generation-probability nucleotide sequences to deal with suspected cross-contamination and a sequencing artifact. For each public chain, a later analysis derived a clonal expansion index from normalized ranks of inferred template counts within each repertoire. In a later analysis, generation probabilities were computed with a VDJ recombination model fitted to out-of-frame rearrangements, and the resulting probabilities were checked against IGoR. Hypergeometric tests were used in a later analysis to score TCR-TCR, TCR-HLA and TCR-CMV co-occurrence, with a repertoire-size bias correction applied to the TCR pairs. To estimate false discovery rates, a later analysis permuted the HLA or CMV assignments 20 times. In a later analysis, co-occurring TCRs were grouped using DBSCAN, and TCRdist sequence similarity was added for clustering within HLA-allele-positive subsets. Co-occurrence clustering excluded repertoires with fewer than 30,000 or more than 120,000 public chains, plus five with anomalous nucleotide sharing. TCRdb re-hosts the immuneACCESS table, in-frame sequences only. Its copies lack some clones; in the studies checked, an unresolved V gene accounts for under half of them, and the cause for the rest is not known. Clonal size and the V and J genes are those of that table, whereas D and trimming came from the DNA. The sample includes some 99,000 clones, with roughly 76% observed a single time. Clones ranked in the top ten supply roughly 8.2% of the sample.

CDR1 SGHTA and CDR2 FQGNSA were looked up in the germline V gene. Counted from cysteine to phenylalanine, this CDR3 has 14 amino acids. This entry keeps only the CDR3 DNA: 42 bases, framed from base 1. The germline ends are 9 bases apart after V is trimmed by 4 bases and J by 3 bases. This sequence was found in a woman aged 45-59 years in good health and CMV-seropositive. The chain couples TRBV7-2 to TRBJ1-4; the D gene is unclear. Sequencing was done on a sample of PBMCs. The sequenced DNA is TGTGCCAGCAGCTCGGGAACAGCTAATGAAAAACTGTTTTTT. Protein translation: CASSSGTANEKLFF. The CDR3, completed at both ends by the reference TRBV7-2 and TRBJ1-4 genes, gives the full variable domain GAGVSQSPSNKVTEKGKDVELRCDPISGHTALYWYRQSLGQGLEFLIYFQGNSAPDKSGLPSDRFSAERTGGSVSTLTIQRTQQEDSAVYLCASSSGTANEKLFFGSGTQLSVL.